This T cell receptor (beta chain) was sequenced in a study of T cell changes during pregnancy in multiple sclerosis. CDR1 is SGHRS, CDR2 YFSETQ, per germline. The CDR3 covers 16 residues. Trimming left V 3 bases short and J 0 bases short, with 13 bases between. Generated by immunoSEQ multiplex PCR, the TCRdb table keeps only in-frame clones and is missing some. The sample yields roughly 34,000 clones, about 90% seen once. This receptor was taken from a female donor with multiple sclerosis, enrolled in a pregnancy study. Here the sequenced sample was CD8+ T cells from peripheral blood mononuclear cells, taken in the third trimester of pregnancy. V usage is TRBV5-1 and J usage is TRBJ2-1; TRBD2 is a possible D gene (6 bases). Here the CDR3 DNA reads TGCGCCAGCAGCTCTCCTAGCGACGGCTCCTACAATGAGCAGTTCTTC. Translation: CASSSPSDGSYNEQFF.